Listed below are T cell receptor beta chains from one sample, sequenced in a study of shared clonotypes between healthy human individuals. Profiling relied on immunoSEQ multiplex PCR, and the TCRdb table lists in-frame clones only, not all of them. This repertoire shows about 580,000 clones, 95% to 98% found once; its top ten account for more than 0.3%. Sequencing was done on a sample of naive CD8+ T cells sorted from blood. The receptor set was obtained from a man under 40 in good health. Each CDR3 is given with its conserved first and last residue. Each record gives: D gene, V gene, clone size, CDR3 length, J gene, CDR3 DNA, CDR3 protein. A D gene is named only where the DNA matches it firmly. A clone size is listed for some rows: how often the clone was seen (once, few, many), or a class if it is expanded.

d_gene: TRBD1; v_gene: TRBV27; abundance: -; len: 15; j_gene: TRBJ2-1; CDR3nt: TGTGCCAGCAGTTTATCGATGGGACAGTCAGATGAGCAGTTCTTC; CDR3aa: CASSLSMGQSDEQFF
d_gene: -; v_gene: TRBV19; abundance: -; len: 13; j_gene: TRBJ2-1; CDR3nt: TGTGCCAGTATAGGCGCTGGCTACAATGAGCAGTTCTTC; CDR3aa: CASIGAGYNEQFF
d_gene: -; v_gene: TRBV9; abundance: -; len: 16; j_gene: TRBJ2-3; CDR3nt: TGTGCCAGCAGCAAGACAGGACCCGCTCTGCCAGATACGCAGTATTTT; CDR3aa: CASSKTGPALPDTQYF
d_gene: -; v_gene: TRBV29-1; abundance: -; len: 12; j_gene: TRBJ2-7; CDR3nt: TGCAGCGTTGCAGGGGCCAGCTACGAGCAGTACTTC; CDR3aa: CSVAGASYEQYF
d_gene: TRBD2; v_gene: TRBV7-9; abundance: -; len: 14; j_gene: TRBJ2-7; CDR3nt: TGTGCCAGCAGCTTAGGCGGGAGGATTTACGAGCAGTACTTC; CDR3aa: CASSLGGRIYEQYF
d_gene: -; v_gene: TRBV27; abundance: -; len: 13; j_gene: TRBJ2-7; CDR3nt: TGTGCCAGCAGTTCGAGCGGTCCCTACGAGCAGTACTTC; CDR3aa: CASSSSGPYEQYF
d_gene: TRBD2; v_gene: TRBV7-6; abundance: -; len: 15; j_gene: TRBJ2-7; CDR3nt: TGTGCCAGCAGCCCAGGGACTAGCGGGAGGGGTGAGCAGTACTTC; CDR3aa: CASSPGTSGRGEQYF
d_gene: -; v_gene: TRBV29-1; abundance: -; len: 12; j_gene: TRBJ2-7; CDR3nt: TGCAGCGTTGTGGAGGGGACGTACGAGCAGTACTTC; CDR3aa: CSVVEGTYEQYF
d_gene: -; v_gene: TRBV27; abundance: -; len: 14; j_gene: TRBJ2-5; CDR3nt: TGTGCCAGCAGCCCCCAGGGGGGGGGTGAGACCCAGTACTTC; CDR3aa: CASSPQGGGETQYF
d_gene: -; v_gene: TRBV15; abundance: -; len: 12; j_gene: TRBJ2-1; CDR3nt: TGTGCCACCAGCAGGTATAACAATGAGCAGTTCTTC; CDR3aa: CATSRYNNEQFF
d_gene: -; v_gene: TRBV6-5; abundance: -; len: 13; j_gene: TRBJ2-1; CDR3nt: TGTGCCAGCAGACCGGGCCCTTACAATGAGCAGTTCTTC; CDR3aa: CASRPGPYNEQFF
d_gene: -; v_gene: TRBV28; abundance: -; len: 15; j_gene: TRBJ2-1; CDR3nt: TGTGCCAGCAGCCCGACCCCGGGGAAGCGGAGTGAGCAGTTCTTC; CDR3aa: CASSPTPGKRSEQFF
d_gene: TRBD1; v_gene: TRBV6-1; abundance: -; len: 15; j_gene: TRBJ1-3; CDR3nt: TGTGCCAGCAGTGAAGCCGGGACAGGGGGCAACACCATATATTTT; CDR3aa: CASSEAGTGGNTIYF
d_gene: -; v_gene: TRBV9; abundance: -; len: 11; j_gene: TRBJ1-1; CDR3nt: TGTGCCAGCAGCCCCAGGACAGAAGCTTTCTTT; CDR3aa: CASSPRTEAFF
d_gene: TRBD2; v_gene: TRBV7-2; abundance: -; len: 16; j_gene: TRBJ2-3; CDR3nt: TGTGCCAGCAGCTTAGTGGCGGGAGAGCTCACAGATACGCAGTATTTT; CDR3aa: CASSLVAGELTDTQYF
d_gene: -; v_gene: TRBV5-1; abundance: once; len: 14; j_gene: TRBJ2-7; CDR3nt: TGCGCCAGCAGCTCGGACGGAAGCTCCTACGAGCAGTACTTC; CDR3aa: CASSSDGSSYEQYF
d_gene: TRBD2; v_gene: TRBV7-8; abundance: -; len: 18; j_gene: TRBJ2-1; CDR3nt: TGTGCCAGCAGCTCAATAGTCCTGACTAGCGGGAGGTGGGGTGAGCAGTTCTTC; CDR3aa: CASSSIVLTSGRWGEQFF
d_gene: -; v_gene: TRBV5-5; abundance: -; len: 14; j_gene: TRBJ1-1; CDR3nt: TGTGCCAGCAGCGAAGGACCGTGGAACACTGAAGCTTTCTTT; CDR3aa: CASSEGPWNTEAFF
d_gene: -; v_gene: TRBV27; abundance: -; len: 14; j_gene: TRBJ2-3; CDR3nt: TGTGCCAGCAGTTGGGGGTTAGGCACAGATACGCAGTATTTT; CDR3aa: CASSWGLGTDTQYF
d_gene: TRBD1; v_gene: TRBV29-1; abundance: -; len: 14; j_gene: TRBJ1-3; CDR3nt: TGCAGCGTATCGGACAGGCTTATCGGCAACACCATATATTTT; CDR3aa: CSVSDRLIGNTIYF
d_gene: -; v_gene: TRBV7-9; abundance: -; len: 17; j_gene: TRBJ2-1; CDR3nt: TGTGCCAGCAGACCCTCAACCACGGGCAACTCCTACAATGAGCAGTTCTTC; CDR3aa: CASRPSTTGNSYNEQFF
d_gene: -; v_gene: TRBV5-8; abundance: -; len: 12; j_gene: TRBJ2-3; CDR3nt: TGTGCCAGCAGCGATAGAACAGATACGCAGTATTTT; CDR3aa: CASSDRTDTQYF
d_gene: -; v_gene: TRBV9; abundance: once; len: 15; j_gene: TRBJ1-1; CDR3nt: TGTGCCAGCGGTGGTCGGGGGGACCCGAACACTGAAGCTTTCTTT; CDR3aa: CASGGRGDPNTEAFF
d_gene: TRBD2; v_gene: TRBV13; abundance: -; len: 14; j_gene: TRBJ2-4; CDR3nt: TGTGCCAGCAGCTTGTGGACTAGCAAAAACATTCAGTACTTC; CDR3aa: CASSLWTSKNIQYF
d_gene: -; v_gene: TRBV6-5; abundance: -; len: 11; j_gene: TRBJ1-5; CDR3nt: TGTGCCAGCGGACTAGCTCAGCCCCAGCATTTT; CDR3aa: CASGLAQPQHF
d_gene: -; v_gene: TRBV14; abundance: -; len: 16; j_gene: TRBJ2-7; CDR3nt: TGTGCCAGCAGCCATCTAAAGGGAGAACTGGCCTACGAGCAGTACTTC; CDR3aa: CASSHLKGELAYEQYF
d_gene: TRBD1; v_gene: TRBV6-5; abundance: -; len: 14; j_gene: TRBJ2-7; CDR3nt: TGTGCCAGCAGTTACCCGACAGGGAACCACGAGCAGTACTTC; CDR3aa: CASSYPTGNHEQYF
d_gene: -; v_gene: TRBV11-2; abundance: -; len: 15; j_gene: TRBJ2-1; CDR3nt: TGTGCCAGCAGCAGAACAGCGGGCCTACACAATGAGCAGTTCTTC; CDR3aa: CASSRTAGLHNEQFF
d_gene: -; v_gene: TRBV27; abundance: -; len: 13; j_gene: TRBJ1-2; CDR3nt: TGTGCCAGCAGCCTTGGCAGGGACTATGGCTACACCTTC; CDR3aa: CASSLGRDYGYTF
d_gene: TRBD2; v_gene: TRBV7-2; abundance: once; len: 15; j_gene: TRBJ2-7; CDR3nt: TGTGCCAGCAGCTTATTAGCGGGATTAGTTCACGAGCAGTACTTC; CDR3aa: CASSLLAGLVHEQYF
d_gene: -; v_gene: TRBV7-6; abundance: -; len: 15; j_gene: TRBJ1-2; CDR3nt: TGTGCCAGCAGCTCCAATTTAGGGAGAGGGGATGGCTACACCTTC; CDR3aa: CASSSNLGRGDGYTF
d_gene: TRBD1; v_gene: TRBV7-8; abundance: once; len: 17; j_gene: TRBJ2-3; CDR3nt: TGTGCCAGCAGCTCCAAACCAGGACAGGGGGGTTCAGATACGCAGTATTTT; CDR3aa: CASSSKPGQGGSDTQYF
d_gene: -; v_gene: TRBV30; abundance: -; len: 11; j_gene: TRBJ2-2; CDR3nt: TGTGCCTGGAGGCTTCTCGGGGAGCTGTTTTTT; CDR3aa: CAWRLLGELFF
d_gene: -; v_gene: TRBV27; abundance: -; len: 14; j_gene: TRBJ2-7; CDR3nt: TGTGCCAGCAGTATCCAGGGCCTCCTCTACGAGCAGTACTTC; CDR3aa: CASSIQGLLYEQYF
d_gene: TRBD1; v_gene: TRBV28; abundance: once; len: 17; j_gene: TRBJ1-5; CDR3nt: TGTGCCAGCAGTTCACCGGCGGGACAGGGTAGTCGTCAGCCCCAGCATTTT; CDR3aa: CASSSPAGQGSRQPQHF
d_gene: -; v_gene: TRBV29-1; abundance: -; len: 15; j_gene: TRBJ2-7; CDR3nt: TGCAGCGTTGAAGAAAGTAGTGGCGGTTTCTACGAGCAGTACTTC; CDR3aa: CSVEESSGGFYEQYF
d_gene: -; v_gene: TRBV10-1; abundance: -; len: 14; j_gene: TRBJ2-3; CDR3nt: TGCGCCAGCAGTGTAAGGGGAGAAGCAGATACGCAGTATTTT; CDR3aa: CASSVRGEADTQYF
d_gene: -; v_gene: TRBV7-9; abundance: -; len: 11; j_gene: TRBJ2-1; CDR3nt: TGTGCCAGCCGGGGTGTCAGTGAGCAGTTCTTC; CDR3aa: CASRGVSEQFF
d_gene: -; v_gene: TRBV10-3; abundance: -; len: 14; j_gene: TRBJ2-7; CDR3nt: TGTGCCATCAGACCTACAGGGAATTCCTACGAGCAGTACTTC; CDR3aa: CAIRPTGNSYEQYF
d_gene: -; v_gene: TRBV7-9; abundance: -; len: 16; j_gene: TRBJ1-2; CDR3nt: TGTGCCAGCAGCTTAGCCAGACGCGGGGGAAACTATGGCTACACCTTC; CDR3aa: CASSLARRGGNYGYTF
d_gene: TRBD1; v_gene: TRBV5-1; abundance: -; len: 17; j_gene: TRBJ2-7; CDR3nt: TGCGCCAGCAGCCCGATGGGGCCGGGACAGGGGGCCTACGAGCAGTACTTC; CDR3aa: CASSPMGPGQGAYEQYF
d_gene: TRBD2; v_gene: TRBV5-4; abundance: -; len: 15; j_gene: TRBJ2-7; CDR3nt: TGTGCCAGCAGCTTGGACGGACTAGCGGGCGACGAGCAGTACTTC; CDR3aa: CASSLDGLAGDEQYF
d_gene: -; v_gene: TRBV5-4; abundance: -; len: 12; j_gene: TRBJ2-3; CDR3nt: TGTGCCAGCAGCTTTGAGTGGGATACGCAGTATTTT; CDR3aa: CASSFEWDTQYF
d_gene: -; v_gene: TRBV7-9; abundance: -; len: 15; j_gene: TRBJ1-1; CDR3nt: TGTGCCAGCAGCTTAGTAGGGCAGGGGTTCGCTGAAGCTTTCTTT; CDR3aa: CASSLVGQGFAEAFF
d_gene: -; v_gene: TRBV19; abundance: -; len: 14; j_gene: TRBJ2-7; CDR3nt: TGTGCCAGTAGTATTAGCGGAGTCTCCTACGAGCAGTACTTC; CDR3aa: CASSISGVSYEQYF